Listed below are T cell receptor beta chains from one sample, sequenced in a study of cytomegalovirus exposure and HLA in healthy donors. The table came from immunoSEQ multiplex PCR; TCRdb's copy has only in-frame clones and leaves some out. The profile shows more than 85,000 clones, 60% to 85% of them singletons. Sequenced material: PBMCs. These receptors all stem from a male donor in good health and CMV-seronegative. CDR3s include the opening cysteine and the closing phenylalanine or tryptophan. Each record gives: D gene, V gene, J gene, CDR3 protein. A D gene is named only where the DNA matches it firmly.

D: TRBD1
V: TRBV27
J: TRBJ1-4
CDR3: CASSLRMTGLNEKLFF

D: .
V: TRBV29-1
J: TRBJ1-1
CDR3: CSVEDRTGKNTEAFF

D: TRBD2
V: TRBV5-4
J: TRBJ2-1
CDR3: CASTHQGLAGVEQFF

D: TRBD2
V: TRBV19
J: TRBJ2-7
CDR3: CASSIEFGSVGLGTYEQYF

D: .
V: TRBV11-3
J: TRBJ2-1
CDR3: CASSLPQLGGNEQFF

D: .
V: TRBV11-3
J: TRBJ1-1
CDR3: CASSSLDRNTEAFF

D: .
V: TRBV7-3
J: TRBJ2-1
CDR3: CASSPQRDNNEQFF

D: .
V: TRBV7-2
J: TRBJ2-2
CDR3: CASSLGGGGLFF

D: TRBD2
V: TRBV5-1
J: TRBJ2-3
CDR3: CASSLGLAEFTDTQYF

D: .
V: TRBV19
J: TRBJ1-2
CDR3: CASSILQTDYGYTF

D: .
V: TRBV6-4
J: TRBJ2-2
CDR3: CASSDSTANTGELFF

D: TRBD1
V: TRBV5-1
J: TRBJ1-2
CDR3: CASSPTGGNGYTF

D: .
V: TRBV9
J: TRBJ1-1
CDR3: CASSALGREAFF

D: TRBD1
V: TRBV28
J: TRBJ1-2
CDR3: CASRPDRVKGYTF

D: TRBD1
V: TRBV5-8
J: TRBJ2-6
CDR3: CASSASPGQGASGANVLTF

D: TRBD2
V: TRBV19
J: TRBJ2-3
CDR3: CASSMTPWEGRTDTQYF

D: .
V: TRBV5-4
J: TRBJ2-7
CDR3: CASSRDWGGEQYF

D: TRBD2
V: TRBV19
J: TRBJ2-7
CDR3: CASSFPGREVYEQYF

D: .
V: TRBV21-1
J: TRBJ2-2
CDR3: CASSGTGGTGELFF

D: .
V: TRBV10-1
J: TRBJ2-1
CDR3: CASSLATPGVDEQFF

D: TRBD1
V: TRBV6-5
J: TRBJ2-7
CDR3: CASSYSRDSSYEQYF

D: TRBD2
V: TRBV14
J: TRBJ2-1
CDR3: CASSPGTSGNNEQFF

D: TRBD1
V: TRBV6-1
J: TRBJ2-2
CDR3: CASSGQGATGELFF

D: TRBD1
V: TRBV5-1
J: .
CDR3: CASSLYQGVAPYEQYF

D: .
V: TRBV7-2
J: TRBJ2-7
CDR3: CASSTDRLADEQYF

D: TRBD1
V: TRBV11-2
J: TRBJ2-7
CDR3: CASSPTLGGQGWYEQYF

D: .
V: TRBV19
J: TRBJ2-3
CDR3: CASSIDEDRADTQYF

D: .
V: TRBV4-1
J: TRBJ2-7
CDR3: CASSQARTGSEQYF

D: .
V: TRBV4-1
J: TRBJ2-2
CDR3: CASSQVFKGYGELFF

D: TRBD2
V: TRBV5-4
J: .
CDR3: CASSLAAGGSYEQYF

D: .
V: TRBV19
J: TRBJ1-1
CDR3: CASRLQGRNAEAFF

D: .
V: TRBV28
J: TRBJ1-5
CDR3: CASSLRGSRPQHF

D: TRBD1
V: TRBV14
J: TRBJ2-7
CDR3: CASSQGTGAYEQYF

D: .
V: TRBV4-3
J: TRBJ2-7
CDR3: CASSQDKQGRYEQYF

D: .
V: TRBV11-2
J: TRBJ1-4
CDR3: CASSLGQQPEKLFF

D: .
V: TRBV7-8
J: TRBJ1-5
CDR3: CASSLEITGYQPQHF

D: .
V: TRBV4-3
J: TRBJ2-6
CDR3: CASSQARAGANVLTF

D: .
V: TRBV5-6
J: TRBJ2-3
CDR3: CASSPRVRTYSTDTQYF

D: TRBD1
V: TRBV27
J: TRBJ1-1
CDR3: CASSLAGQGFTEAFF

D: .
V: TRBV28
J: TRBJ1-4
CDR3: CGSGGGGSREKLFF

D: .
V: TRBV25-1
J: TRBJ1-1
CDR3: CASSLPGGGVEAFF

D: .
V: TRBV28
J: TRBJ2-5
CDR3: CASRKPGQETQYF

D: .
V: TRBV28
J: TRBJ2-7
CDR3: CASSFGPGAGEQYF

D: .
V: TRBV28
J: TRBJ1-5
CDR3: CASSLLGVTYQPQHF

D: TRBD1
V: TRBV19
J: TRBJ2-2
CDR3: CASANPHGQVVSTGELFF

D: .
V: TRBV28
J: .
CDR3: CASSFSYYEQYF

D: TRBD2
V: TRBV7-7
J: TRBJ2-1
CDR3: CASSPGGSYYNEQFF

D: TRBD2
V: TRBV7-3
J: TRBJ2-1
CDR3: CASSPPGLAISEQFF